These 31 T cell receptor beta chains came from one sample sequenced in a study of cytomegalovirus exposure and HLA in healthy donors. The PCR was carried out with 60 Vbeta primers and 13 Jbeta primers. Sequencing was performed with immunoSEQ multiplex PCR; in TCRdb, only in-frame clones are kept and a portion is missing. The sample gives approximately 60,000 clones, 82% of which show up once; roughly 1.5% is in the top ten. Sequencing input: PBMCs. The receptor set was obtained from a man younger than 45 in good health and CMV-seronegative.

V usage is TRBV10-3 and J usage is TRBJ1-4; D is undetermined. Trimming stripped 2 bases from V and 11 bases from J, with 12 bases between. Germline loops: CDR1 ENHRY, CDR2 SYGVKD. The CDR3 covers 13 residues. CDR3 DNA: TGTGCCATCAGTGAGCCCGGGAAAGTTAAACTGTTTTTT. It specifies CAISEPGKVKLFF.

The chain employs TRBV6-5 and TRBJ1-1, with 10 bases fitting TRBD1. The V gene's germline CDR1 is MNHEY and CDR2 SVGAGI. The CDR3 is 14 residues long. V shed 5 bases, J shed 12 bases, and the junction held 12 bases outside the gene matches. The CDR3 region has the DNA TGTGCCAGCAGTCGCAACCGCGGGACAGGGGCGACTTTCTTT. It is translated as CASSRNRGTGATFF.

The gene calls are TRBV5-1 and TRBJ2-7; 7 bases map to TRBD2. The CDR3 length is 16 residues. Germline V lookup: CDR1 SGHRS, CDR2 YFSETQ. V was clipped by 0 bases and J by 0 bases; unmatched bases: 6. Here the CDR3 DNA reads TGCGCCAGCAGCTTGGCGGGGGGACCTACCTCCTACGAGCAGTACTTC. Its protein product is CASSLAGGPTSYEQYF.

The chain has TRBV5-1 and TRBJ2-5; 7 bases agree with TRBD1. Looked up from germline, CDR1 is SGHRS and CDR2 is YFSETQ. This CDR3 has 14 amino acids. The V segment lost 4 bases and the J segment 4 bases; nucleotides outside the gene matches: 7. As DNA, the CDR3 is TGCGCCAGCAGCCCCGACAGGGTAATAGAGACCCAGTACTTC. Residues: CASSPDRVIETQYF.

The chain links TRBV27 to TRBJ2-2, with no clear D. CDR1 MNHEY and CDR2 SMNVEV come from the germline V gene (reference sequence). This CDR3 spans 14 amino acids. The germline V and J ends were trimmed by 2 bases and 3 bases, with 7 bases remaining between them. CDR3 bases: TGTGCCAGCAGTTTAGGGCAGCACACCGGGGAGCTGTTTTTT. This gives the protein CASSLGQHTGELFF.

This chain connects TRBV5-4 to TRBJ2-5, with D uncertain. From germline, CDR1 is SGHNT and CDR2 YYREEE (reference sequence). The V end was cut by 4 bases, the J end by 0 bases, with 7 bases between. The CDR3 length is 13 residues. The CDR3 DNA sequence: TGTGCCAGCAGCGATTACAACCAAGAGACCCAGTACTTC. Its translation: CASSDYNQETQYF. Full variable domain (remainder filled in from reference TRBV5-4 and TRBJ2-5): ETGVTQSPTHLIKTRGQQVTLRCSSQSGHNTVSWYQQALGQGPQFIFQYYREEENGRGNFPPRFSGLQFPNYSSELNVNALELDDSALYLCASSDYNQETQYFGPGTRLLVL.

CDR3 loop: CSVDAGTGAGYTF. In DNA, the CDR3 is TGCAGCGTTGACGCCGGGACAGGAGCTGGCTACACCTTC. The genes are TRBV29-1 and TRBJ1-2; 8 bases agree with TRBD1. The germline V gene encodes CDR1 SQVTM and CDR2 ANQGSEA. V shed 3 bases and J 7 bases; nucleotides not matched to a gene: 7. The CDR3 is 13 amino acids.

There are a few counts of this clone. The rearrangement links TRBV14 to TRBJ2-1; TRBD2 agrees at 10 bases. Germline V CDR1 and CDR2: SGHDN, FVKESK. J was trimmed by 3 bases and V by 9 bases; bases with no gene match: 11. The CDR3 is 16 amino acids. Written as DNA, the CDR3 is TGTGCCAGGTCCAAAACAGAGCGGGAGGGCTACAATGAGCAGTTCTTC. It translates to CARSKTEREGYNEQFF.

The chain recombines TRBV6-4 with TRBJ2-3; 9 nucleotides line up with TRBD2. The CDR3 totals 15 residues. J lost 2 bases, V lost 3 bases, and 3 bases had no gene match. CDR1 MRHNA and CDR2 SNTAGT come from the germline V gene. CDR3 in amino acids: CASSESSGATDTQYF. In DNA form, the CDR3 reads TGTGCCAGCAGTGAATCTAGCGGGGCCACAGATACGCAGTATTTT.

The rearrangement joins TRBV7-8 to TRBJ2-1, with 10 bases identical to TRBD2. After removal of 5 bases from V and 9 bases from J, the junction contained 16 bases not matched to a gene. The CDR3 spans 17 residues. Per germline, CDR1 SGHVS and CDR2 FQNEAQ. This CDR3 is CASSPRGGSGRRGEQFF. Here the CDR3 DNA reads TGTGCCAGCAGCCCTCGGGGGGGTAGCGGGAGGAGGGGTGAGCAGTTCTTC.

This clone was picked up one time. CDR3 sequence reads: CASRGLERETQYF. CDR3 DNA sequence: TGTGCCAGCAGGGGACTAGAGCGTGAGACCCAGTACTTC. The chain uses TRBV5-6 and TRBJ2-5; 8 bases fit TRBD2. The V gene end was trimmed by 5 bases and the J gene end by 5 bases; junction bases not matched to a gene: 5. Germline V lookup: CDR1 SGHDT, CDR2 YYEEEE. The CDR3 extends over 13 amino acids.

This clone was seen more than once but under ten times. The V call is TRBV9, the J call TRBJ1-6, with D uncertain. V was clipped by 1 base and J by 10 bases, with 6 bases between them. The CDR3 runs to 12 residues. Germline loops: CDR1 SGDLS, CDR2 YYNGEE. The CDR3 protein is CASSVNMSPLHF. The CDR3, as DNA: TGTGCCAGCAGCGTAAACATGTCACCCCTCCACTTT.

The rearrangement links TRBV10-3 to TRBJ2-7; 9 nucleotides match TRBD1. The CDR3 runs to 14 residues. From germline, CDR1 is ENHRY and CDR2 SYGVKD. V shed 5 bases, J shed 2 bases, and the junction held 4 bases outside the gene matches. CDR3 nucleotide sequence: TGTGCCATCAGTTTGGGACAGGGAACCTACGAGCAGTACTTC. Protein: CAISLGQGTYEQYF.

The chain recombines TRBV7-8 with TRBJ2-1; 8 bases map to TRBD1. V was clipped by 2 bases and J by 14 bases; unmatched bases: 5. This CDR3 region has 12 residues. Germline V gene sequence: CDR1 SGHVS, CDR2 FQNEAQ. The CDR3 DNA reads TGTGCCAGCAGCTTATCAGGGGGCTGGGAGTTCTTC. This encodes CASSLSGGWEFF.

The chain uses TRBV9 and TRBJ2-5; 8 nucleotides match TRBD1. CDR1 and CDR2 (germline): SGDLS, YYNGEE. CDR3 length: 16 amino acids. Trimming took 4 bases from V and 5 from J; bases not matched to a gene: 13. CDR3 region: CASSPQGVSIWETQYF. The CDR3 DNA follows: TGTGCCAGCAGCCCACAGGGGGTTTCAATTTGGGAGACCCAGTACTTC.

V usage is TRBV30 and J usage is TRBJ1-1; no definite D call. Germline CDR1 is GTSNPN and CDR2 is SVGIG (reference sequence). The ends were cut back, 3 bases at V and 1 base at J, with 9 bases in the middle. The CDR3 loop spans 13 amino acids. CDR3 in amino acids: CAWRSFANTEAFF. DNA of the CDR3: TGTGCCTGGAGGAGCTTCGCGAACACTGAAGCTTTCTTT. The full variable domain, completed using reference TRBV30 and TRBJ1-1, is SQTIHQWPATLVQPVGSPLSLECTVEGTSNPNLYWYRQAAGRGLQLLFYSVGIGQISSEVPQNLSASRPQDRQFILSSKKLLLSDSGFYLCAWRSFANTEAFFGQGTRLTVV.

V and J are TRBV7-9 and TRBJ2-3; D remains ambiguous. From germline, CDR1 is SEHNR and CDR2 FQNEAQ (reference sequence). The CDR3 totals 15 residues. V dropped 2 bases and J dropped 3 bases, with 12 bases sitting between them. The CDR3 is CASSLLGSTTDTQYF. The CDR3, as DNA: TGTGCCAGCAGCTTACTAGGTAGTACAACAGATACGCAGTATTTT.

J is TRBJ2-3 and V is TRBV2, with D hard to call. The CDR3 covers 13 residues. V was shortened by 7 bases and J by 2 bases, with 10 bases between the two germline ends. Germline values: CDR1 SNHLY, CDR2 FYNNEI. The CDR3 sequence: CASIRRSTDTQYF. The CDR3 DNA sequence: TGTGCCAGCATTAGGCGGTCCACAGATACGCAGTATTTT.

Comment on this clone: This sample also contains other DNA sequences that code for the same CDR3. The gene calls are TRBV2 and TRBJ1-5, with 9 positions matching TRBD1. J lost 1 base, V lost 7 bases, and 5 bases had no gene match. Germline values: CDR1 SNHLY, CDR2 FYNNEI. The CDR3 has 15 residues. Here the CDR3 DNA reads TGTGCCAGCAACCCTGGGACAGGGAGCAATCAGCCCCAGCATTTT. Its protein is CASNPGTGSNQPQHF.

This clone came up once. V is TRBV5-8 and J is TRBJ2-7; TRBD1 might be the D (5 bases). V lost 3 bases and J 6 bases, leaving 16 bases between the germline ends. The germline gives CDR1 SGHTS, CDR2 YDEGEE. CDR3 size: 14 residues. The CDR3 sequence: CASSSVGLVVEQYF. DNA of the CDR3: TGTGCCAGCAGCTCCGTGGGGCTAGTCGTCGAGCAGTACTTC.

This chain joins TRBV6-1 and TRBJ2-1; TRBD2 might be the D (6 bases). The ends were cut back, 7 bases at V and 4 bases at J, with 14 bases in the middle. Germline V gene sequence: CDR1 MNHNS, CDR2 SASEGT. The CDR3 covers 14 residues. The CDR3 protein is CASKVSAGYNEQFF. The CDR3 region has the DNA TGTGCCAGCAAAGTGTCGGCGGGGTACAATGAGCAGTTCTTC.

The rearrangement joins TRBV2 to TRBJ1-1; TRBD1 matches at 7 bases. Germline lookup yields CDR1 SNHLY and CDR2 FYNNEI. The CDR3 contains 17 residues. J lost 4 bases, V lost 2 bases, and 13 bases had no gene match. CDR3 DNA sequence: TGTGCCAGCAGTGAACGGGGCTCGACAGGGCTTGGCACTGAAGCTTTCTTT. As protein: CASSERGSTGLGTEAFF.

The rearrangement links TRBV5-6 to TRBJ2-7; no clear D. The germline V gene encodes CDR1 SGHDT and CDR2 YYEEEE. Trimming pared 1 base from V and 7 bases from J, leaving 9 bases between. This CDR3 region has 12 residues. CDR3 residues: CASSLSFYEQYF. CDR3 nucleotide sequence: TGTGCCAGCAGCTTGTCGTTCTATGAGCAGTACTTC.

V usage is TRBV10-1 and J usage is TRBJ1-4; D not certain. Germline V gives CDR1 WNHNN, CDR2 SYGVQD (reference sequence). Trimming shortened V by 3 bases and J by 3 bases, and 8 bases separated the two germline ends. The CDR3 covers 14 residues. The CDR3 nucleotides are TGCGCCAGCAGTGAACAGACCGCTAATGAAAAACTGTTTTTT. Its translation is CASSEQTANEKLFF.

The chain combines TRBV10-1 with TRBJ2-1; TRBD1 agrees at 9 bases. The CDR3 is made up of 14 amino acids. The V gene's germline CDR1 is WNHNN and CDR2 SYGVQD (reference sequence). J was trimmed by 6 bases and V by 9 bases; bases with no gene match: 9. The CDR3 here is CASTSGQGVNEQFF. CDR3 sequence (DNA): TGCGCCAGTACCTCGGGACAGGGCGTCAATGAGCAGTTCTTC.

This clone was observed a single time. The chain carries TRBV29-1 and TRBJ1-1; D is ambiguous. This CDR3 region has 9 residues. V lost 6 bases and J lost 10, with 9 bases in between. Germline loops: CDR1 SQVTM, CDR2 ANQGSEA. The CDR3 sequence: CSVRPGAFF. CDR3 DNA sequence: TGCAGCGTGAGGCCCGGAGCTTTCTTT. The variable domain in full, completed from reference TRBV29-1 and TRBJ1-1, reads SAVISQKPSRDICQRGTSLTIQCQVDSQVTMMFWYRQQPGQSLTLIATANQGSEATYESGFVIDKFPISRPNLTFSTLTVSNMSPEDSSIYLCSVRPGAFFGQGTRLTVV.

The gene calls are TRBV7-9 and TRBJ1-3; no clear D. CDR1 is SEHNR, CDR2 FQNEAQ, per germline (reference sequence). CDR3 length: 14 residues. V was clipped by 3 bases and J by 0 bases, with 6 bases between them. CDR3 residues: CASSLLNSGNTIYF. CDR3 DNA sequence: TGTGCCAGCAGCTTGTTAAACTCTGGAAACACCATATATTTT.

The chain has TRBV28 and TRBJ1-2; D uncertain. Trimming stripped 7 bases from V and 4 bases from J, with 13 bases between. The CDR3 runs 13 residues. Germline CDR1 and CDR2: MDHEN and SYDVKM. CDR3 sequence reads: CASIPAGGYGYTF. CDR3 sequence (DNA): TGTGCCAGCATCCCCGCAGGTGGCTATGGCTACACCTTC.

V is TRBV11-3 and J is TRBJ2-3; D remains unclear. The length of the CDR3 is 13 residues. Germline V gene data show CDR1 as SGHNT and CDR2 as YENEEA. Between the trimmed V and J ends, which lost 1 base and 6 bases, there was a span of 8 bases. The CDR3 DNA sequence: TGTGCCAGCAGCTTAGGGCAGGTGGATACGCAGTATTTT. Translation gives CASSLGQVDTQYF.

Points on this clone: Likely a read error: the CDR3 ends without its conserved phenylalanine or tryptophan. This CDR3 is CASSESRPGNTEAFS. DNA for the CDR3: TGCGCCAGCAGTGAGTCGCGGCCCGGGAACACTGAAGCTTTCTCT. The chain recombines TRBV10-1 with TRBJ1-1; D unclear. The CDR3 has 15 amino acids. Trimming shortened V by 0 bases and J by 1 base, and 9 bases separated the two germline ends. Per germline, CDR1 WNHNN and CDR2 SYGVQD (reference sequence).

V and J are TRBV4-1 and TRBJ2-3; no clear D. Germline CDR1 and CDR2: MGHRA and YSYEKL. Trimming left V 5 bases short and J 3 bases short, with 9 bases between. There are 13 residues in the CDR3. The CDR3 reads CASSWAMTDTQYF. As DNA, the CDR3 is TGCGCCAGCAGCTGGGCCATGACAGATACGCAGTATTTT.